This T cell receptor (beta chain) appears in the sequencing data of a study of blood T cell repertoires in COVID-19. About the research overall: There were acute and convalescent COVID-19 samples, and they came from the United States, Italy and Spain. PBMCs, B-cell-depleted T cells, or T cells provided the cDNA or gDNA that made up the material.

V lost 2 bases to trimming and J lost 2 bases, with 9 bases between them. The CDR3 runs 14 residues. The V gene's germline CDR1 is SGHTA and CDR2 FQGNSA. Sequenced by immunoSEQ multiplex PCR; TCRdb stores in-frame clones only, minus some. Of some 250,000 clones in the sample, over 75% were seen once. The sequence came from a woman aged 25 to 39 with acute or convalescent COVID-19. The gene calls are TRBV7-2 and TRBJ2-5, with unresolved D. What was sequenced was peripheral blood. The DNA of the CDR3 is TGTGCCAGCAGCTTATCACAGCTACAAGAGACCCAGTACTTC. Protein sequence: CASSLSQLQETQYF.